This T cell receptor beta chain was identified during a study of control samples from healthy donors and cancer patients (dated by TCRdb to the early 2020s). The library was produced with the immunoSEQ multiplex PCR assay. As stored in TCRdb, this immuneACCESS dataset retains in-frame rearrangements with V and J assigned. A fraction of the clones does not appear; measured against another copy, unresolved V genes explain less than half of the discrepancy, and the remainder lacks a known reason. The sample includes tens of thousands of clones, with roughly 86% observed a single time. The top ten clonotypes cover 4.5% to 7% of the sample. Points on this clone: No antigen is known for it. No much larger clonotype is one base removed from it; base qualities were not supplied.

Via the germline V gene, CDR1 is SGHRS and CDR2 YFSETQ. Trimming removed 2 bases from V and 5 bases from J, leaving 10 bases between the germline ends. The cysteine opens and the phenylalanine closes a CDR3 of 13 amino acids. Just CDR3 DNA is preserved here, 39 bases in frame from base 1. This sequence was found in a man aged 50 to 59 in good health. The chain is made from TRBV5-1 and TRBJ2-5; the D gene is perhaps TRBD1, from 6 matching bases. The source material was blood. The CDR3 reads as follows: CASSFEGVETQYF. The nucleotides read TGCGCCAGCAGCTTTGAGGGGGTCGAGACCCAGTACTTC.